These 7 T cell receptor beta chains originate from one sample sequenced in a study of radiotherapy plus CTLA-4 blockade in lung cancer. The repertoire was sequenced with immunoSEQ multiplex PCR; TCRdb's copy has only in-frame clones and lacks some. The table lists approximately 100,000 clones, 70% to 90% of them singletons, with under 3% in the top ten. Specimen: peripheral blood, collected from a patient treated with radiotherapy plus ipilimumab. The source of these receptors is a human donor with non-small cell lung cancer that progressed on radiotherapy plus ipilimumab. Some clones in this sample may be carry-over from other donors' samples.

This clone was detected once. This CDR3 reads CASSYNSRDRAHIQYF. DNA for the CDR3: TGCGCCAGCAGCTACAATTCTCGGGACAGGGCCCACATTCAGTACTTC. The chain carries TRBV5-1 and TRBJ2-4, with 9 bases identical to TRBD1. From germline, CDR1 is SGHRS and CDR2 YFSETQ. The junction had 12 bases not matched to a gene; V was cut back by 3 bases and J by 8 bases. The CDR3 is 16 residues long.

V usage is TRBV28 and J usage is TRBJ1-2; D not resolved. V was clipped by 9 bases and J by 0 bases, with 14 bases between them. Germline V lookup: CDR1 MDHEN, CDR2 SYDVKM. This CDR3 contains 14 residues. The CDR3 protein is CASFREAANYGYTF. DNA for the CDR3: TGTGCCAGTTTTAGGGAAGCAGCTAACTATGGCTACACCTTC.

In this sample, this clone turned up once. V gene TRBV6-5 combines with J gene TRBJ2-7; no reliable D call. CDR3 length equals 13 residues. V was shortened by 2 bases and J by 2 bases, with 7 bases between the two germline ends. CDR1 and CDR2 from the germline V gene are MNHEY and SVGAGI. CDR3 bases: TGTGCCAGCAGTTACGAGCGTACCTACGAGCAGTACTTC. Protein product: CASSYERTYEQYF.

The chain combines TRBV12-2 with TRBJ1-1. TRBV12-2 is shown as a pseudogene. There are 12 residues in the CDR3. This CDR3 reads CASRLRITEAFF. CDR3 DNA: TGTGCAAGTCGCTTACGTATAACTGAAGCTTTCTTT.

The chain links TRBV14 to TRBJ1-1, with a weak D call TRBD1 (6 bases). In germline, CDR1 is SGHDN, CDR2 FVKESK. V gave up 1 base and J gave up 5 bases, with 14 bases separating them. The CDR3 length is 15 residues. The DNA of the CDR3 is TGTGCCAGCAGCCAAGTGGCAGGGGTGGGTACTGAAGCTTTCTTT. Amino acid sequence: CASSQVAGVGTEAFF.

The chain has TRBV6-6 and TRBJ1-4; 9 bases align to TRBD1. Germline CDR1 and CDR2: MNHNY and SVGAGI (reference sequence). The CDR3 length is 15 residues. V dropped 4 bases and J dropped 8; count of bases not matched to a gene: 8. The CDR3 reads CASSSPGQGEEKLFF. The CDR3 coding sequence is TGTGCCAGCAGTTCTCCGGGACAGGGCGAAGAAAAACTGTTTTTT.

The V gene is TRBV6-1, the J gene TRBJ1-2; D is ambiguous. Germline CDR1 and CDR2: MNHNS and SASEGT. V was pared by 2 bases and J by 4 bases, with 17 bases between. The CDR3 runs to 16 residues. CDR3 protein: CASSERAGEDVYGYTF. The CDR3 nucleotides read TGTGCCAGCAGTGAACGGGCAGGCGAAGATGTCTATGGCTACACCTTC.